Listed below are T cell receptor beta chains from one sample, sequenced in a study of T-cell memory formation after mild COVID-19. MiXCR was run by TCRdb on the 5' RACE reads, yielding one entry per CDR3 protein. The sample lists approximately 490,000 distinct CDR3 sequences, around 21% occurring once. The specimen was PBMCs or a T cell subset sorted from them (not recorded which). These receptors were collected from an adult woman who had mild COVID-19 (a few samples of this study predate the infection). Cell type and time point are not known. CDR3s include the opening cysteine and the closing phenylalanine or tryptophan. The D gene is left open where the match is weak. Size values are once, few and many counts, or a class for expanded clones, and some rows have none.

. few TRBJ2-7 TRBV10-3 TGTGCCATCAGTTCTAGCGCTGACTCCTACGAGCAGTACTTC CAISSSADSYEQYF
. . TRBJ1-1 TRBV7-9 TGTGCCAGCAGCCATGGACGGGCGCGCGTGAACACTGAAGCTTTCTTT CASSHGRARVNTEAFF
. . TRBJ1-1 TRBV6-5 TGTGCCAGCAGTTACCGGTCCCCCCAACAGGGTGAAGCTTTCTTT CASSYRSPQQGEAFF
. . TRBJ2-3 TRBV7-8 TGTGCCAGCAGCCAAGGACAGAGCACAGATACGCAGTATTTT CASSQGQSTDTQYF
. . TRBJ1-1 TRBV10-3 TGTGCCATCAGTGATTCAGGATCCTTTGGGGCTTTCTTT CAISDSGSFGAFF
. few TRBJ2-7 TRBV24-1 TGTGCCACCAGTGAGAGGGGGACCGACTCCTACGAGCAGTACTTC CATSERGTDSYEQYF
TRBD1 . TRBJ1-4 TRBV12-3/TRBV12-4 TGTGCCAGCAGCCCTGGGACAGCTGAAAAACTGTTTTTT CASSPGTAEKLFF
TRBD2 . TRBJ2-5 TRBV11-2 TGTGCCAGCAGTCCTGAGACTAGCGTCTTTCAAGAGACCCAGTACTTC CASSPETSVFQETQYF
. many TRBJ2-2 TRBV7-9 TGTGCCAGCAGCTTAGTACAGACCGTAGGCTCCGGGGAGCTGTTTTTT CASSLVQTVGSGELFF
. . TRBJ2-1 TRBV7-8 TGTGCCAGCAGCTTAGGCCCAGCGTCTGAGCAGTTCTTC CASSLGPASEQFF
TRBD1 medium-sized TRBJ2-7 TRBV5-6 TGTGCCAGCAGCGCGGACAGGGTGCGGGAGCAGTACTTC CASSADRVREQYF
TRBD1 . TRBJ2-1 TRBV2 TGTGCCAGCAGTCAAACAGGGGTCTCCTACAATGAGCAGTTCTTC CASSQTGVSYNEQFF
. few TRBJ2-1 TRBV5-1 TGCGCCAGCAGCTCGCCGGGAACCACCTACAATGAGCAGTTCTTC CASSSPGTTYNEQFF
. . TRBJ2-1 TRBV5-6 TGTGCCAGCAGCTCCGGCAGGGGACACCCCTACAATGAGCAGTTCTTC CASSSGRGHPYNEQFF
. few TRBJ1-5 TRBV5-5 TGTGCCAGCAGCTTCAGGGGAGGGGAGAATCAGCCCCAGCATTTT CASSFRGGENQPQHF
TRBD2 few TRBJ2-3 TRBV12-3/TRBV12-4 TGTGCCAGCAGCCGCGGGGGGTTTAAAGATACGCAGTATTTT CASSRGGFKDTQYF
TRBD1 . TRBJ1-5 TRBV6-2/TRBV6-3 TGTGCCAGCAATGGAGGGACAGGGGTTTCTGGCAATCAGCCCCAGCATTTT CASNGGTGVSGNQPQHF
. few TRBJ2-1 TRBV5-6 TGTGCCAGCAGCTTGATGGACAGCGGGGACTTC CASSLMDSGDF
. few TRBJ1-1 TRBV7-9 TGTGCCAGCAGCTTAATTCGGGGGGTGGGCACTGAAGCTTTCTTT CASSLIRGVGTEAFF
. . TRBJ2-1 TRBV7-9 TGTGCCAGCAGCTCCCCCCTTCGGGACTCCATAAATGAGCAGTTCTTC CASSSPLRDSINEQFF
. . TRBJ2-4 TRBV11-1 TGTGCCAGCAGTCATAGGGGACGGGGAGCCAAAAACATTCAGTACTTC CASSHRGRGAKNIQYF
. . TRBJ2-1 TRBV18 TGTGCCAGCTCACCCCGGGACGCCCATGAGCAGTTCTTC CASSPRDAHEQFF
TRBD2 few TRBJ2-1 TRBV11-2 TGTGCCAGCCGTCGGACTAGCGGGGCCCAGGGCAATGAGCAGTTCTTC CASRRTSGAQGNEQFF